This TCR beta chain was identified in a study of blood T cells in healthy people across ages (dated by TCRdb to between 2014 and 2017). Notes on the research overall: Template switching captured roughly one uniquely barcoded TCR beta cDNA molecule per two T cells in model experiments. The study measured age-related changes in TCR beta repertoire diversity using deep sequencing normalized with unique cDNA molecular identifiers. Donors were grouped into four age groups: young (average 16 years), middle-aged (around 39), aged (roughly 62) and long-lived (approximately 75). Using the same blood draw, the study looked at two additional independent replicas of 1 million unique cDNA reads for two donors, one aged 18 to 30 and the other aged 80 or older.

Comment on this clonotype: Its antigen target is currently unknown. Base qualities are not at hand, and no much larger clone is one base apart.

Library creation used 5' RACE. Sequencer: Illumina HiSeq 2500. A second PCR of roughly 7 to 11 cycles was performed with a sample-barcoded 5' primer and a J-beta primer mix. Each TCR beta cDNA molecule received a unique molecular identifier from a template-switch 5' adaptor carrying 12 random nucleotides. Each sample yielded at least 3 million CDR3-containing paired-end reads. The Mint cDNA synthesis kit, primed by a TRBC-specific oligonucleotide, was used to synthesize first-strand cDNA from all RNA. Following uracil-DNA glycosylase treatment, a first 18-cycle PCR with universal primers M1SS and BC2_uni_R was performed on all cDNA. The paper's data handling went like this. For normalization, 1 million high-quality reads were randomly selected from each sample, with every read carrying a distinct molecular identifier. Instead of being binned into consensus sequences, reads with shared molecular identifiers were discarded. CDR3 identification, clonotype clustering and error correction used MiTCR with a Q25 quality threshold and the strictest error-elimination algorithm. Lower-bound total TCR beta diversity was estimated with a nonparametric unseen species model using Euler transformation. Using fastp at Q25 and MiXCR, TCRdb reprocessed the public reads and kept productive beta chains. Identical CDR3 protein sequences are pooled into one entry, listed with their most common genes and DNA. The V and J calls and clone size come from TCRdb's table, not from the authors' own analysis. The table for this sample lists roughly 1,000,000 distinct CDR3 sequences; approximately 25% of them were counted only once. The ten largest clones take up about 0.8% of the sample.

Overall study results and their limits: Because the CMV infection status of the donors was unknown, age-related changes in expanded clonotypes may potentially have been confounded. A strong correlation was found between observed TCR beta diversity and the percentage of naive T cells measured by flow cytometry. The long-lived group showed more naive CD4+ T cells, fewer expanded clones and increased TCR diversity than the aged group, suggesting age selection. As age increased, observed TCR beta diversity per million T cells dropped in a roughly linear way, and a significant reduction was already evident by age 40. Estimates of total diversity based on one million sequenced T cells were regarded as lower bounds and as underestimates. Because profiling used bulk unsorted PBMCs, naive and antigen-experienced compartments could not be compared conclusively.

Trimming removed 4 bases from V and 7 bases from J; the gene matches leave 2 bases unexplained. Including cysteine and phenylalanine, the CDR3 has 11 amino acids. Here the CDR3 DNA is all that survives: 33 bases in frame from base 1. As encoded in the germline V gene (reference sequence), CDR1 is DFQATT while CDR2 is SNEGSKA. Donors were 35 to 40 systemically healthy Caucasian individuals from Russia aged roughly 6 to 90 years. Each donor gave 8 to 10 milliliters of peripheral blood, collected into EDTA-treated Vacutainer tubes. Ficoll-Paque density-gradient centrifugation was used to isolate PBMCs, with at least 6.5 million per sample. Total RNA was extracted from PBMCs with Trizol reagent, with at least 6 micrograms obtained per sample. Naive CD45RAhigh/CD27high T cell percentages were measured by flow cytometry on a PBMC aliquot from every donor. The same sample was also studied in work on T cells of mothers and their children. The second source states: Donors were nine systemically healthy Caucasian individuals: three mothers and their six children. cDNA synthesis consumed the entire amount of extracted RNA, loaded at approximately 1.4 ug RNA in each 15 ul reaction. In the second PCR, the M1S primer added sample barcodes and 2-4 random nucleotides. More than 8 million TCR beta CDR3 reads were obtained from each mother, and roughly 3.1 million reads were obtained from each child. Thymic selection similarly shapes TCR recombination output in related and unrelated pairs, with minor effect from inherited differences. Normalized repertoire overlap was always slightly but never significantly higher in related than unrelated mother-child pairs. Persistent microchimeric T cell clones were not detected, at a sensitivity of about 90 clones per million clonotypes. In the study, deep NGS was used to compare the TCR beta repertoires of mothers and children, and features distinguishing related mother-child pairs from unrelated individuals were sought. Mothers averaged roughly 40 +/- 4 years of age and children averaged roughly 12 +/- 4 years. After adapters were ligated using NEBNext reagents, the libraries underwent 100+100 nt paired-end sequencing on an Illumina HiSeq 2000. To prevent cross-contamination, the mother and child libraries were prepared one month apart and sequenced in separate runs. Between about 500,000 and 2,100,000 distinct TCR beta clonotypes were identified per donor. Naive TCR beta clonotypes were estimated from low-frequency clonotypes matched to each donor's FACS-determined naive share, without sorting.

Sequenced: blood. Here the chain combines TRBV20-1 and TRBJ2-5; a stretch of 8 junction bases matches TRBD1. The TCR was taken from a girl aged 2-10 years in good health. The DNA reads as follows: TGCAGTGCTAACCAGGGGGCGACCCAGTACTTC. Translation gives CSANQGATQYF.